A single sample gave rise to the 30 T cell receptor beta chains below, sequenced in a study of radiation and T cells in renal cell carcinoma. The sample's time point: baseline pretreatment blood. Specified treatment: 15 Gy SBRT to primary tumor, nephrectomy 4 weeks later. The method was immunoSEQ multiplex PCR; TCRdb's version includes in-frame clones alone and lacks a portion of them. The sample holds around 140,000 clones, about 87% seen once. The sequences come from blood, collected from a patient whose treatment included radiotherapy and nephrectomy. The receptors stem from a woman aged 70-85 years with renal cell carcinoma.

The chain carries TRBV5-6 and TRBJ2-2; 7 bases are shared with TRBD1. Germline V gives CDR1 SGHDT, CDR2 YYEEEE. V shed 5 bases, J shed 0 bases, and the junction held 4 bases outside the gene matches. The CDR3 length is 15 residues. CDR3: CASRWGQTNTGELFF. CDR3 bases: TGTGCCAGCAGGTGGGGACAGACGAACACCGGGGAGCTGTTTTTT.

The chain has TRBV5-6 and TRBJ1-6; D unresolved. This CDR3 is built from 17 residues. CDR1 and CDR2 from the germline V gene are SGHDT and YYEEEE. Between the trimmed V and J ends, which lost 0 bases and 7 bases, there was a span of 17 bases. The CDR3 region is CASSLGPGSGKNSPLHF. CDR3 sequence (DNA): TGTGCCAGCAGCTTGGGGCCGGGGTCAGGTAAAAATTCACCCCTCCACTTT.

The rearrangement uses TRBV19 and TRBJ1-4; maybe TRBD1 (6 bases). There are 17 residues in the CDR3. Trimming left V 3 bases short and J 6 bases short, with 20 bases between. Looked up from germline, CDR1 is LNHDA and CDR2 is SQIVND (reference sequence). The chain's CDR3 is CASSMRGSRGADEKLFF. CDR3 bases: TGTGCCAGTAGTATGAGAGGATCCAGGGGCGCTGATGAAAAACTGTTTTTT.

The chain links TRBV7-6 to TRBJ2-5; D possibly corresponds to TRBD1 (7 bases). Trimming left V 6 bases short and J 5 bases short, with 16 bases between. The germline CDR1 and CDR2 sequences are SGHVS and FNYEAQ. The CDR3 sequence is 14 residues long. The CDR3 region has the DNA TGTGCCAGCAGTTTTTCCCCAGGGGGGGAGACCCAGTACTTC. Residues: CASSFSPGGETQYF.

CDR3 sequence: CSGVFRRGKHNEQFF. CDR3 nucleotide sequence: TGCAGCGGTGTCTTCAGGCGGGGGAAACACAATGAGCAGTTCTTC. The chain joins TRBV29-1 to TRBJ2-1; 7 nucleotides agree with TRBD2. This CDR3 contains 15 residues. V lost 7 bases, J lost 5 bases, and 14 bases stayed unmatched. Germline CDR1 SQVTM, CDR2 ANQGSEA.

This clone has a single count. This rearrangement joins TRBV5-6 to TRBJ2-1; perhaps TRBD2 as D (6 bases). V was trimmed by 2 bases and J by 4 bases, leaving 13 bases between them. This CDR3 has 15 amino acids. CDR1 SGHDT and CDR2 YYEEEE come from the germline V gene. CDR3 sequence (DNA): TGTGCCAGCAGCTTTTGGGGCGCGGGATACAATGAGCAGTTCTTC. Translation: CASSFWGAGYNEQFF.

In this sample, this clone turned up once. The CDR3 sequence: CASRLSRGQLAEAFF. DNA for the CDR3: TGTGCCAGCAGATTAAGCAGGGGGCAACTCGCTGAAGCTTTCTTT. The V gene is TRBV28, the J gene TRBJ1-1, with 8 positions matching TRBD1. CDR1 and CDR2 (germline): MDHEN, SYDVKM. Trimming took 6 bases from V and 6 from J; bases not matched to a gene: 12. The length of the CDR3 is 15 residues.

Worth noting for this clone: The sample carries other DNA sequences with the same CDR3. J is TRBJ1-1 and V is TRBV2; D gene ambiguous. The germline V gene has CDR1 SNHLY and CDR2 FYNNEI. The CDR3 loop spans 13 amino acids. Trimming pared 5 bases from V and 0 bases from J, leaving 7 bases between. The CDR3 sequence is CASSPIMNTEAFF. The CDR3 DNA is TGTGCCAGCAGTCCAATCATGAACACTGAAGCTTTCTTT.

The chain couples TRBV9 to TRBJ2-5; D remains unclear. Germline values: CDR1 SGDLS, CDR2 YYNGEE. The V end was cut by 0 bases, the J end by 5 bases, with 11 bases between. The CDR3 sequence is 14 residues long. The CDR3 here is CASSVASGMETQYF. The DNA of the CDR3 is TGTGCCAGCAGCGTAGCGAGTGGTATGGAGACCCAGTACTTC.

The CDR3 loop reads CASPPKGRPSYEQYF. The CDR3, as DNA: TGTGCCAGCCCCCCAAAAGGGCGCCCTTCTTACGAGCAGTACTTC. The chain joins TRBV6-1 to TRBJ2-7; D gene uncertain. Germline values: CDR1 MNHNS, CDR2 SASEGT. The germline V and J ends were trimmed by 8 bases and 4 bases, with 21 bases remaining between them. This CDR3 has 15 amino acids.

In DNA, the CDR3 is TGTGCCAGCAGTTCCCAGGGAGCCAACGTCCTGACTTTC. It codes for CASSSQGANVLTF. This chain uses TRBV27 with TRBJ2-6; a possible D gene is TRBD1 (5 bases). The CDR3 contains 13 residues. Trimming shortened V by 4 bases and J by 7 bases, and 8 bases separated the two germline ends. CDR1 MNHEY and CDR2 SMNVEV come from the germline V gene (reference sequence). Full variable domain (rest looked up from reference TRBV27 and TRBJ2-6): EAQVTQNPRYLITVTGKKLTVTCSQNMNHEYMSWYRQDPGLGLRQIYYSMNVEVTDKGDVPEGYKVSRKEKRNFPLILESPSPNQTSLYFCASSSQGANVLTFGAGSRLTVL.

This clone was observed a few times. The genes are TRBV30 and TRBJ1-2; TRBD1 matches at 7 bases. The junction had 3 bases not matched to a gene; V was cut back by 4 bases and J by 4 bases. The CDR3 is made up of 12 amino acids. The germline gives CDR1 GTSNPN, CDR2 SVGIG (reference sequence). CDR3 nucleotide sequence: TGTGCCTGGACGGGGGACAGCTATGGCTACACCTTC. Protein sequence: CAWTGDSYGYTF.

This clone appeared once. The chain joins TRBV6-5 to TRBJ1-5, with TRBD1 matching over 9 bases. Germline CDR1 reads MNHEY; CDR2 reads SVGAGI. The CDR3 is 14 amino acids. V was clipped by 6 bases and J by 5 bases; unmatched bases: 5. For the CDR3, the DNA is TGTGCCAGCAGCACGGACAGGGGATATCAGCCCCAGCATTTT. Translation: CASSTDRGYQPQHF.

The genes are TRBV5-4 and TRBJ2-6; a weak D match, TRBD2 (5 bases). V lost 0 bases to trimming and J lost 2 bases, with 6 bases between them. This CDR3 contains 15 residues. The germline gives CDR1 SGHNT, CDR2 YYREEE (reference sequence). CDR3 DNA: TGTGCCAGCAGCTTGGGAGGGCCTGGGGCCAACGTCCTGACTTTC. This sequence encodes CASSLGGPGANVLTF. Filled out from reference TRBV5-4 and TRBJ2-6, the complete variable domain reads ETGVTQSPTHLIKTRGQQVTLRCSSQSGHNTVSWYQQALGQGPQFIFQYYREEENGRGNFPPRFSGLQFPNYSSELNVNALELDDSALYLCASSLGGPGANVLTFGAGSRLTVL.

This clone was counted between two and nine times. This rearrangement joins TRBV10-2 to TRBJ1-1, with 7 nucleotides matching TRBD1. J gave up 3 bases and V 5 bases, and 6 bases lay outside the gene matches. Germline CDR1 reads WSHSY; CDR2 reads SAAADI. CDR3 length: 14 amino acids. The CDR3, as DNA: TGCGCCAGCAGTCTACTGGGACAGCACACTGAAGCTTTCTTT. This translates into CASSLLGQHTEAFF.

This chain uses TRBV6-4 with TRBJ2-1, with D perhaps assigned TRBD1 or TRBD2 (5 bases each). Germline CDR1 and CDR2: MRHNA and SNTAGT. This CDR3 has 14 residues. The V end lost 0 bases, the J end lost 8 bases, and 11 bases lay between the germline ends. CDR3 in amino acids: CASSDSRRGDEQFF. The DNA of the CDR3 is TGTGCCAGCAGTGACTCCAGAAGAGGGGATGAGCAGTTCTTC.

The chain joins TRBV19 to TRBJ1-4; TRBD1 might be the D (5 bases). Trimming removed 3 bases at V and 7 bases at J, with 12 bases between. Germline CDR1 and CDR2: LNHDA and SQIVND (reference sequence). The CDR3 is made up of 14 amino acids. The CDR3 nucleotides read TGTGCCAGTAGTATCGGGGCGGACATTGAAAAACTGTTTTTT. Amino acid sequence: CASSIGADIEKLFF.

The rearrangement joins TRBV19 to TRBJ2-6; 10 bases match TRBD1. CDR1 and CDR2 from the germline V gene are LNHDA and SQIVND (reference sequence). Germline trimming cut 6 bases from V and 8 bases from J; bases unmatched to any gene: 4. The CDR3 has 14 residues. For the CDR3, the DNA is TGTGCCAGTAGGGACAGGGGGGGGACCAACGTCCTGACTTTC. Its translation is CASRDRGGTNVLTF.

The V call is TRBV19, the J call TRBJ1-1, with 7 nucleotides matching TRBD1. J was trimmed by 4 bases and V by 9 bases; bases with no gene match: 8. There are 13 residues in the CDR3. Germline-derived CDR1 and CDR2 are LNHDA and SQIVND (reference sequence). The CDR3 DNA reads TGTGCCAGCAAACAGGGGAAAGGCACTGAAGCTTTCTTT. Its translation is CASKQGKGTEAFF. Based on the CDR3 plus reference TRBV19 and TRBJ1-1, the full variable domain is DGGITQSPKYLFRKEGQNVTLSCEQNLNHDAMYWYRQDPGQGLRLIYYSQIVNDFQKGDIAEGYSVSREKKESFPLTVTSAQKNPTAFYLCASKQGKGTEAFFGQGTRLTVV.

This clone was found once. In DNA form, the CDR3 reads TGTGCCATCAGTCCGGGACAGGGCAACGAGCAGTACTTC. Protein: CAISPGQGNEQYF. The chain uses TRBV10-3 and TRBJ2-7; 9 bases fit TRBD1. CDR3 length equals 13 residues. The germline gives CDR1 ENHRY, CDR2 SYGVKD. With 5 bases clipped from V and 5 bases from J, the junction kept 4 bases outside the gene matches.

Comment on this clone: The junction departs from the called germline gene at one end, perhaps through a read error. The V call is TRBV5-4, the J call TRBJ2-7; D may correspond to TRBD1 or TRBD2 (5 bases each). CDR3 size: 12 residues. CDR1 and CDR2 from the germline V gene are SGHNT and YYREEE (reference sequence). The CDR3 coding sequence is TGTGCCAGCAGTTTACCTGACAGCCCGGGACGCTTC. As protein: CASSLPDSPGRF.

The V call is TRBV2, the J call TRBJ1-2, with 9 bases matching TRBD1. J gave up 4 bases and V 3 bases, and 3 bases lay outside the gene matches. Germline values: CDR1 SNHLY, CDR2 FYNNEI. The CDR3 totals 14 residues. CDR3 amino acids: CASSDSTGGYGYTF. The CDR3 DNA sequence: TGTGCCAGCAGTGATTCGACAGGGGGCTATGGCTACACCTTC.

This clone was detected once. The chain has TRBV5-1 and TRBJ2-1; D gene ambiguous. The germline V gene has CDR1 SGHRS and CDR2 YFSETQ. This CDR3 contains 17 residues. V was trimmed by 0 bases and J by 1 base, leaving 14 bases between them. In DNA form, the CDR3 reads TGCGCCAGCAGCTTGGCGGTCTTGCCAGGTTCCTACAATGAGCAGTTCTTC. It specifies CASSLAVLPGSYNEQFF.

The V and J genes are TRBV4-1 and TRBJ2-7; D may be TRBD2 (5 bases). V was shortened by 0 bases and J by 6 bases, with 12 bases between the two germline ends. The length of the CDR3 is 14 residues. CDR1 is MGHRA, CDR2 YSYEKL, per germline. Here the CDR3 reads CASSQERRYGEQYF. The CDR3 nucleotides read TGCGCCAGCAGCCAAGAGAGGAGGTATGGCGAGCAGTACTTC.

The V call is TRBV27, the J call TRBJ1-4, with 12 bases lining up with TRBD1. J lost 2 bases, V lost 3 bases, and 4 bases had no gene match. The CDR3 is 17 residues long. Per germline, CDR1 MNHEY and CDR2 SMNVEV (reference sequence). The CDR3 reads CASSFWGTGGTNEKLFF. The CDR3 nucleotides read TGTGCCAGCAGTTTTTGGGGGACAGGGGGCACTAATGAAAAACTGTTTTTT.

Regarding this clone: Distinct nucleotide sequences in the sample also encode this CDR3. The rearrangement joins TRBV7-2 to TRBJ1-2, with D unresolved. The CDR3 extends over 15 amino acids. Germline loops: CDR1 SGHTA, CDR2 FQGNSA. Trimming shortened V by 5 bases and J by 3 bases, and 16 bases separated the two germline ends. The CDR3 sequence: CASSDHRGNDYGYTF. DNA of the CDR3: TGTGCCAGCAGCGACCATCGGGGTAATGACTATGGCTACACCTTC.

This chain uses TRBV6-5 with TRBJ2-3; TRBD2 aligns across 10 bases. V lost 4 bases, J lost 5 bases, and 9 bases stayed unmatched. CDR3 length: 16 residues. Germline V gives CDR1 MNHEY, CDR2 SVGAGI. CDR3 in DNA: TGTGCCAGCAGTTCACTTCGAGCGGGGGGGCAAGATACGCAGTATTTT. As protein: CASSSLRAGGQDTQYF.

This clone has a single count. CDR3 sequence: CASSNNQGSLGYTF. CDR3 DNA: TGTGCCAGCAGTAACAATCAGGGGTCTCTTGGCTACACCTTC. The J gene is TRBJ1-2, the V gene TRBV6-5, with a possible D match to TRBD1 (6 bases). V shed 5 bases and J shed 7 bases, with 17 bases lying between them. CDR1 and CDR2 (germline): MNHEY, SVGAGI. This CDR3 spans 14 amino acids.

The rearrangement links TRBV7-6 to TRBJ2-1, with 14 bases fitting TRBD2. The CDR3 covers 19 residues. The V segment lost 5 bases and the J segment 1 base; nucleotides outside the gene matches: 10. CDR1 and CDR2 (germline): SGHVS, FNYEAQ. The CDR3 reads CASSPGLAGGGTSYNEQFF. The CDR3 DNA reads TGTGCCAGCAGCCCCGGACTAGCGGGGGGAGGAACATCCTACAATGAGCAGTTCTTC.

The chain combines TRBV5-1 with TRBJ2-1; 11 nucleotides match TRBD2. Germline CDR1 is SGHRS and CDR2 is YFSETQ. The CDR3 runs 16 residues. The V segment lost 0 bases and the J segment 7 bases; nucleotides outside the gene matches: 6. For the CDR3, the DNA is TGCGCCAGCAGCTTGGTACCTAGCGGGGGGAATAATGAGCAGTTCTTC. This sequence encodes CASSLVPSGGNNEQFF.